The 25 T cell receptor beta chains presented below share a single source sample, sequenced in a study of type 1 regulatory T cells. TCRdb analysed the reads with MiXCR anew, one entry per CDR3 protein. The sample carries more than 20,000 distinct CDR3 sequences, about two thirds recorded once. Their recognized antigens are unknown. The sequenced sample was cultured T cells, either the whole culture or a sorted T cell fraction (not recorded which). As for subset: Tr1-enriched cell product generated in vitro against host alloantigens. The origin of the receptors is a human donor in good health.

The chain recombines TRBV20-1 with TRBJ1-1, with D unresolved. V was trimmed by 6 bases and J by 4 bases, leaving 18 bases between them. The CDR3 totals 14 residues. The V gene's germline CDR1 is DFQATT and CDR2 SNEGSKA (reference sequence). The CDR3 DNA is TGCAGTGCGGCCGGGATAAGTCTGGGCACTGAAGCTTTCTTT. This codes for CSAAGISLGTEAFF.

For the CDR3, the DNA is TGCAGTGCCCAGCTCGTAGATACGCAGTATTTT. It encodes CSAQLVDTQYF. The chain is built from TRBV20-1 and TRBJ2-3, with D uncertain. Trimming shortened V by 6 bases and J by 5 bases, and 9 bases separated the two germline ends. The CDR3 length is 11 residues. Germline-derived CDR1 and CDR2 are DFQATT and SNEGSKA (reference sequence).

This clonotype was recorded a few times. The rearrangement joins TRBV6-6 to TRBJ1-6, with D uncertain. V lost 6 bases, J lost 6 bases, and 6 bases lay in between. CDR3 length equals 12 residues. The germline gives CDR1 MNHNY, CDR2 SVGAGI (reference sequence). CDR3 DNA: TGTGCCAGCAGGGCACCTAATTCACCCCTCCACTTT. Translating it yields CASRAPNSPLHF.

This chain links TRBV5-1 with TRBJ2-5; 11 bases line up with TRBD1. Germline V CDR1 and CDR2: SGHRS, YFSETQ. This CDR3 contains 15 residues. V was clipped by 6 bases and J by 2 bases; unmatched bases: 6. In nucleotides, the CDR3 is TGCGCCAGCAACGGGGGACAGGGGGTTCAAGAGACCCAGTACTTC. Residues: CASNGGQGVQETQYF.

The chain recombines TRBV20-1 with TRBJ2-7, with unresolved D. There are 13 residues in the CDR3. Trimming removed 6 bases from V and 3 bases from J, with 15 bases in between. Germline CDR1 and CDR2: DFQATT and SNEGSKA (reference sequence). CDR3 in DNA: TGCAGTGCGGCCGCTTCGACTCACTACGAGCAGTACTTC. This encodes CSAAASTHYEQYF.

This sequence joins TRBV20-1 and TRBJ2-5; D is uncertain. The CDR3 is made up of 9 amino acids. Germline CDR1 is DFQATT and CDR2 is SNEGSKA (reference sequence). V lost 5 bases and J 5 bases, leaving 3 bases between the germline ends. CDR3 coding DNA: TGCAGTGCTGGGGAGACCCAGTACTTC. The encoded protein is CSAGETQYF.

This clonotype turned up a few times. This chain links TRBV30 with TRBJ2-2; D gene uncertain. V was trimmed by 8 bases and J by 4 bases, leaving 8 bases between them. Germline V lookup: CDR1 GTSNPN, CDR2 SVGIG (reference sequence). The CDR3 extends over 11 amino acids. This CDR3 reads CAGGRTGELFF. The DNA for the CDR3 is TGTGCCGGCGGACGCACCGGGGAGCTGTTTTTT.

Only a few counts were recorded for this clonotype. The chain links TRBV10-3 to TRBJ1-5; no reliable D call. Trimming took 6 bases from V and 6 from J, leaving 12 bases between them. The CDR3 is made up of 13 amino acids. Germline-derived CDR1 and CDR2 are ENHRY and SYGVKD. CDR3 coding DNA: TGTGCCATCAGACAAGATCCAGGTCAGCCCCAGCATTTT. Residues: CAIRQDPGQPQHF.

The genes are TRBV7-8 and TRBJ2-1; possibly TRBD2 for D (7 bases). Germline V CDR1 and CDR2: SGHVS, FQNEAQ. This CDR3 is 15 amino acids long. V gave up 5 bases and J gave up 7 bases, with 18 bases separating them. The CDR3 nucleotides are TGTGCCAGCAGCCCACCTGGGCGGGGGCGAAATGAGCAGTTCTTC. Protein: CASSPPGRGRNEQFF.

This clonotype was seen just once. The chain uses TRBV28 and TRBJ1-6, with 9 bases that match TRBD1. Trimming at V came to 6 bases and at J to 10 bases, leaving 16 bases not matched to a gene. Per the germline V gene, CDR1 is MDHEN and CDR2 is SYDVKM. The CDR3 sequence is 17 residues long. The CDR3 reads CASRLYRGLKSNSPLHF. Written as DNA, the CDR3 is TGTGCCAGCAGACTCTACAGGGGGCTTAAATCGAACTCACCCCTCCACTTT.

This chain connects TRBV18 to TRBJ2-5, with 11 bases aligning to TRBD2. With V trimmed by 1 base and J by 2 bases, 3 bases remained unmatched. In germline, CDR1 is KGHSH, CDR2 LQKENI. CDR3 length equals 16 residues. Written as DNA, the CDR3 is TGTGCCAGCTCACCACTGTCTAGCGGGGGGCAAGAGACCCAGTACTTC. This codes for CASSPLSSGGQETQYF.

The chain recombines TRBV29-1 with TRBJ1-1; the D is unclear. The V gene's germline CDR1 is SQVTM and CDR2 ANQGSEA. CDR3 length: 13 residues. V was clipped by 7 bases and J by 2 bases, with 14 bases between them. Here the CDR3 DNA reads TGCAGCGGGTCGTGGGAGTATAACACTGAAGCTTTCTTT. It translates to CSGSWEYNTEAFF.

Regarding this clonotype: A read error may account for a junction end that differs from germline. This rearrangement joins TRBV5-1 to TRBJ1-5; D perhaps matches TRBD1 (6 bases). Germline V gives CDR1 SGHRS, CDR2 YFSETQ. The CDR3 is 15 amino acids. The CDR3 nucleotides are TGCGCCAGCAGCTTAGATAGTCAGGGGAATCGGCCCCAGCATTTT. Encoded protein: CASSLDSQGNRPQHF.

The CDR3 DNA reads TGCGCCAGCAGCATGACAGGGTATAATTCACCCCTCCACTTT. Its protein is CASSMTGYNSPLHF. The rearrangement uses TRBV5-1 and TRBJ1-6, with 7 bases identical to TRBD1. Germline CDR1 is SGHRS and CDR2 is YFSETQ. This CDR3 spans 14 amino acids. The junction had 2 bases not matched to a gene; V was cut back by 4 bases and J by 4 bases. The entire variable domain, with the rest obtained from reference TRBV5-1 and TRBJ1-6, is as follows: KAGVTQTPRYLIKTRGQQVTLSCSPISGHRSVSWYQQTPGQGLQFLFEYFSETQRNKGNFPGRFSGRQFSNSRSEMNVSTLELGDSALYLCASSMTGYNSPLHFGNGTRLTVT.

This clonotype has more than one count but fewer than ten. The chain carries TRBV19 and TRBJ1-2; TRBD1 matches at 9 bases. Per germline, CDR1 LNHDA and CDR2 SQIVND (reference sequence). CDR3 size: 11 residues. V lost 11 bases to trimming and J lost 7 bases; unmatched junction nucleotides: 5. CDR3: CALQGAFGYTF. In DNA, the CDR3 is TGTGCCCTACAGGGGGCGTTTGGCTACACCTTC.

The chain is built from TRBV25-1 and TRBJ1-1; D gene ambiguous. The CDR3 runs 12 residues. V was trimmed by 4 bases and J by 8 bases, leaving 11 bases between them. Germline V gene sequence: CDR1 MGHDK, CDR2 SYGVNS. The CDR3: CASSAGLREAFF. The CDR3 DNA is TGTGCCAGCAGTGCCGGGCTTCGAGAAGCTTTCTTT.

The chain links TRBV5-1 to TRBJ1-1; 7 bases map to TRBD1. V gave up 1 base and J gave up 4 bases; unmatched junction bases: 7. The V gene's germline CDR1 is SGHRS and CDR2 YFSETQ. The CDR3 runs to 15 residues. The CDR3, as DNA: TGCGCCAGCAGCTTGACGACAGGGAGGGGCACTGAAGCTTTCTTT. It specifies CASSLTTGRGTEAFF.

This clonotype appeared once. The rearrangement uses TRBV29-1 and TRBJ1-1; 11 bases align to TRBD1. Germline V gives CDR1 SQVTM, CDR2 ANQGSEA. V trimming: 4 bases; J trimming: 1 base; junction bases outside the gene matches: 5. The CDR3 consists of 15 residues. The CDR3 DNA follows: TGCAGCGTTGGCCGGACAGGGGGCGCGAACACTGAAGCTTTCTTT. It specifies CSVGRTGGANTEAFF.

The rearrangement joins TRBV15 to TRBJ1-4; the D is unclear. Trimming stripped 6 bases from V and 11 bases from J, with 7 bases between. From germline, CDR1 is LNHNV and CDR2 YYDKDF (reference sequence). The CDR3 length is 10 residues. CDR3 in amino acids: CATRWAKLFF. In DNA, the CDR3 is TGTGCCACCAGGTGGGCTAAACTGTTTTTT.

This clonotype was detected only a few times. The rearrangement joins TRBV2 to TRBJ2-7; TRBD1 matches 9 bases. J gave up 3 bases and V 6 bases, and 9 bases lay outside the gene matches. The CDR3 loop spans 15 amino acids. Germline V lookup: CDR1 SNHLY, CDR2 FYNNEI. CDR3 loop: CASSSGDRVVYEQYF. CDR3 bases: TGTGCCAGCAGCAGTGGGGACAGGGTTGTCTACGAGCAGTACTTC.

The chain combines TRBV6-5 with TRBJ1-1, with D possibly being TRBD1 (6 bases). This CDR3 comprises 14 residues. The V end lost 6 bases, the J end lost 0 bases, and 11 bases lay between the germline ends. CDR1 is MNHEY and CDR2 is SVGAGI in the germline V gene. This chain's CDR3 is CASRYRVLNTEAFF. CDR3 coding DNA: TGTGCCAGCAGGTACAGGGTTCTGAACACTGAAGCTTTCTTT.

The rearrangement uses TRBV16 and TRBJ1-3; no firm D call. The germline CDR1 and CDR2 sequences are KGHSY and FQNENV. V lost 3 bases and J 0 bases, leaving 9 bases between the germline ends. The CDR3 spans 15 residues. The CDR3 region is CASSHGIRSGNTIYF. Written as DNA, the CDR3 is TGTGCCAGCAGCCACGGTATCCGCTCTGGAAACACCATATATTTT. The complete variable domain, with remaining parts taken from reference TRBV16 and TRBJ1-3, reads GEEVAQTPKHLVRGEGQKAKLYCAPIKGHSYVFWYQQVLKNEFKFLISFQNENVFDETGMPKERFSAKCLPNSPCSLEIQATKLEDSAVYFCASSHGIRSGNTIYFGEGSWLTVV.

The chain carries TRBV4-1 and TRBJ2-3; D unresolved. CDR3 length equals 16 residues. V shed 3 bases and J shed 0 bases, with 13 bases lying between them. The germline V gene has CDR1 MGHRA and CDR2 YSYEKL. The DNA of the CDR3 is TGCGCCAGCAGCCACATTATAGTCCTGAGCACAGATACGCAGTATTTT. Its protein product is CASSHIIVLSTDTQYF.

The V gene is TRBV20-1, the J gene TRBJ1-2; weak D call: TRBD1 (6 bases). V was clipped by 0 bases and J by 4 bases, with 18 bases between them. This CDR3 is built from 16 residues. Per the germline V gene, CDR1 is DFQATT and CDR2 is SNEGSKA (reference sequence). In DNA, the CDR3 is TGCAGTGCTAGAGAGGAAGGGGGGCGGTTGGGCTATGGCTACACCTTC. Protein: CSAREEGGRLGYGYTF.

The chain joins TRBV6-2 or TRBV6-3 to TRBJ2-3; D unclear. Per germline, CDR1 MNHEY and CDR2 SVGEGT. With 6 bases removed from V and 2 bases from J, the gap between germline ends came to 12 bases. The length of the CDR3 is 14 residues. The chain's CDR3 is CASRDSVPTDTQYF. The DNA of the CDR3 is TGTGCCAGCAGAGACTCGGTGCCCACAGATACGCAGTATTTT.